This T cell receptor (beta chain) was sequenced in a study of patients and donors after allogeneic stem cell transplantation. TCRdb recomputed calls from the RT-PCR reads with MiXCR, one row per CDR3 protein. In the table there are approximately 150,000 distinct CDR3 sequences, 24% of which are singletons. Trimming shortened V by 6 bases and J by 2 bases, and 18 bases separated the two germline ends. The germline V gene has CDR1 LNHDA and CDR2 SQIVND (reference sequence). The CDR3 consists of 16 residues. Sequences were obtained from blood, either unsorted or a sorted T cell fraction (not recorded which). The TCR was taken from a human donor who was either an allogeneic HSCT recipient or a stem cell or donor lymphocyte infusion donor (not recorded which). It is not recorded whose cells these are; they may come from a transplant donor. The chain uses TRBV19 and TRBJ2-3; D possibly corresponds to TRBD2 (6 bases). CDR3 sequence (DNA): TGTGCCAGTAGCTCTCCCCGGGACTTCCTCACAGATACGCAGTATTTT. Translation gives CASSSPRDFLTDTQYF. Using reference TRBV19 and TRBJ2-3 for the parts outside the CDR3, the full variable domain is DGGITQSPKYLFRKEGQNVTLSCEQNLNHDAMYWYRQDPGQGLRLIYYSQIVNDFQKGDIAEGYSVSREKKESFPLTVTSAQKNPTAFYLCASSSPRDFLTDTQYFGPGTRLTVL.